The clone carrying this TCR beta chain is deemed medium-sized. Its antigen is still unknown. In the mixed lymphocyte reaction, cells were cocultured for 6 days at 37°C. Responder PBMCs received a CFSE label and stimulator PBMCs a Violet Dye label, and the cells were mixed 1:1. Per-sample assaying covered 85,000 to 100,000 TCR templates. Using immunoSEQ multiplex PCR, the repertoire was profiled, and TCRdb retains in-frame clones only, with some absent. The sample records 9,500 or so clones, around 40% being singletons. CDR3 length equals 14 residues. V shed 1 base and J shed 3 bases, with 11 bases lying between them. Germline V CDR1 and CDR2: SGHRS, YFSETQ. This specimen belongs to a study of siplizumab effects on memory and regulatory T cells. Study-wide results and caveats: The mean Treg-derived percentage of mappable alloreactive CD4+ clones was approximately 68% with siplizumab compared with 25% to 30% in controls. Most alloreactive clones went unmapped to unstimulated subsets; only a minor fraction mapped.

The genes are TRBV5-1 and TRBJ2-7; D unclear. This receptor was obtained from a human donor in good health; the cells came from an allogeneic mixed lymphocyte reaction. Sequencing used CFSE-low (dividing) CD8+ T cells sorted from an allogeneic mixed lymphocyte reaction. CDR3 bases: TGCGCCAGCAGCTTGTCTAGGGATCACTACGAGCAGTACTTC. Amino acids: CASSLSRDHYEQYF.